These 7 T cell receptor beta chains came from one sample sequenced in a study of regulatory and conventional T cells in RAG deficiency. Libraries were prepared by immunoSEQ multiplex PCR; TCRdb keeps only in-frame clonotypes and omits some of them. The data show around 30,000 clones, 85% to 90% seen once. These data were also filed under a second study, of regulatory T cells. According to that study: Primers: 52 TRBV forward and 13 TRBJ reverse.

The sample taken for sequencing was CD8+ T cells sorted from blood. These receptors were taken from a human donor in good health.

V gene TRBV2 combines with J gene TRBJ1-2; 10 nucleotides match TRBD1. Trimming removed 1 base from V and 5 bases from J; junction bases left unmatched: 7. There are 16 residues in the CDR3. CDR1 and CDR2 from the germline V gene are SNHLY and FYNNEI. The CDR3 is CASSEGGTGVFYGYTF. The CDR3 coding sequence is TGTGCCAGCAGTGAAGGGGGGACAGGGGTTTTTTATGGCTACACCTTC.

This chain joins TRBV7-9 and TRBJ2-7, with a possible D match to TRBD2 (6 bases). CDR3 length: 14 amino acids. Germline V gene sequence: CDR1 SEHNR, CDR2 FQNEAQ (reference sequence). Trimming pared 4 bases from V and 1 base from J, leaving 11 bases between. The CDR3: CASSSTSRSYEQYF. As DNA, the CDR3 is TGTGCCAGCAGCTCAACTAGCAGGTCCTACGAGCAGTACTTC.

The chain couples TRBV19 to TRBJ2-5; D perhaps matches TRBD2 (5 bases). The DNA end lines up better with TRBJ2-7; the J call may be wrong. The CDR3 runs 15 residues. Germline CDR1 is LNHDA and CDR2 is SQIVND (reference sequence). CDR3 DNA sequence: TGTGCCAGTAGTACGGCGGGCTCCGGGTTTGACGAGCAGTACTTC. Translated: CASSTAGSGFDEQYF.

The V and J genes are TRBV27 and TRBJ2-7; TRBD2 matches at 7 bases. CDR1 and CDR2 (germline): MNHEY, SMNVEV (reference sequence). V gave up 0 bases and J gave up 5 bases; unmatched junction bases: 13. This CDR3 is 17 amino acids long. The CDR3 bases are TGTGCCAGCAGTTTATCGCACCAGTCCAGCGGGATCCACGAGCAGTACTTC. Protein sequence: CASSLSHQSSGIHEQYF.

The chain is built from TRBV11-2 and TRBJ2-1; 14 positions match TRBD2. This CDR3 has 16 residues. The V gene's germline CDR1 is SGHAT and CDR2 FQNNGV. The ends lost 5 bases at V and 8 bases at J; junction bases unmatched: 8. CDR3 DNA: TGTGCCAGCAGCCCCGGGACTAGCGGGGGCGTGTATGAGCAGTTCTTC. This sequence encodes CASSPGTSGGVYEQFF.

The rearrangement uses TRBV12-2 and TRBJ2-6; the D call of TRBD1 is as the table states it, not checked on the DNA. TRBV12-2 is a listed pseudogene. The CDR3 runs to 18 residues. The CDR3 nucleotides read TGTGCAAGTCGCTTAGTGGGGACAGATCCCTCTGGGGCCAACGTCCTGACTTTC. This gives the protein CASRLVGTDPSGANVLTF.

The chain has TRBV5-1 and TRBJ2-7, with TRBD2 matching 7 bases. Unmatched junction bases numbered 2, after V lost 0 bases and J lost 2 bases. Germline CDR1 is SGHRS and CDR2 is YFSETQ. The CDR3 length is 14 residues. Written as DNA, the CDR3 is TGCGCCAGCAGCTTGGAGGGAGGGCCCTACGAGCAGTACTTC. Protein: CASSLEGGPYEQYF.